One and the same sample provided the 26 T cell receptor beta chains below, sequenced in a study of Tregs in tolerant kidney transplant recipients. The table came from immunoSEQ multiplex PCR; TCRdb's copy has only in-frame clones and leaves some out. The sample shows around 61,000 clones, around 83% of them seen only once. Material: CD4+ T cells from blood. Receptor source: a human donor in good health.

The rearrangement joins TRBV7-8 to TRBJ2-6; no firm D call. V lost 0 bases and J lost 2, with 14 bases in between. CDR1 and CDR2 from the germline V gene are SGHVS and FQNEAQ. The CDR3 spans 18 residues. The CDR3 is CASSLARMGNTGANVLTF. In DNA form, the CDR3 reads TGTGCCAGCAGCTTAGCGCGGATGGGCAACACTGGGGCCAACGTCCTGACTTTC.

This chain joins TRBV4-2 and TRBJ1-2; D ambiguous. CDR1 LGHNA and CDR2 YNFKEQ come from the germline V gene. V lost 0 bases and J 4 bases, leaving 12 bases between the germline ends. The CDR3 covers 15 residues. For the CDR3, the DNA is TGTGCCAGCAGCCAAGATAGGAGCCTAACCTATGGCTACACCTTC. Protein: CASSQDRSLTYGYTF.

The rearrangement uses TRBV25-1 and TRBJ2-4; D perhaps matches TRBD1 (5 bases). The V and J ends lost 2 bases and 1 base respectively, with 6 bases between them. This CDR3 region has 14 residues. Looked up from germline, CDR1 is MGHDK and CDR2 is SYGVNS. The CDR3 sequence is CASSEPGAKNIQYF. CDR3 DNA sequence: TGTGCCAGCAGTGAACCAGGGGCCAAAAACATTCAGTACTTC.

J is TRBJ2-7 and V is TRBV11-3; 7 nucleotides line up with TRBD1. Germline trimming cut 8 bases from V and 12 bases from J; bases unmatched to any gene: 13. Germline lookup yields CDR1 SGHNT and CDR2 YENEEA. The CDR3 sequence is 12 residues long. The CDR3 spells CASGSDRDLSYF. CDR3 coding DNA: TGTGCCAGCGGAAGTGACAGGGACCTCTCGTACTTC.

The chain combines TRBV4-3 with TRBJ2-1, with 10 bases aligning to TRBD2. The V gene end was trimmed by 0 bases and the J gene end by 5 bases; junction bases not matched to a gene: 4. The CDR3 covers 16 residues. Per the germline V gene, CDR1 is LGHNA and CDR2 is YSLEER. Here the CDR3 DNA reads TGCGCCAGCAGCCAAGAGGGGCTAGCGGGGGACAATGAGCAGTTCTTC. Translation: CASSQEGLAGDNEQFF.

The genes are TRBV7-8 and TRBJ2-5; 11 nucleotides align to TRBD2. The CDR3 is made up of 15 amino acids. The J segment lost 5 bases and the V segment lost 6 bases, leaving 8 bases of the junction unmatched. CDR1 is SGHVS and CDR2 is FQNEAQ in the germline V gene. In nucleotides, the CDR3 is TGTGCCAGCAGAAGGCCTAGCGGGGGGTTGGAGACCCAGTACTTC. It translates to CASRRPSGGLETQYF.

As DNA, the CDR3 is TGTGCCAGCAGCCATACTACGGGACTAGCGGGGGGAGAGACCCAGTACTTC. This gives the protein CASSHTTGLAGGETQYF. V usage is TRBV7-9 and J usage is TRBJ2-5; 15 nucleotides match TRBD2. The length of the CDR3 is 17 residues. CDR1 is SEHNR and CDR2 is FQNEAQ in the germline V gene (reference sequence). The V segment lost 5 bases and the J segment 4 bases; nucleotides outside the gene matches: 8.

Concerning this clone itself: Only one base separates this from a far larger clonotype, so it likely reflects a read error. This specimen includes other DNA sequences encoding the same CDR3. The rearrangement links TRBV29-1 to TRBJ1-2; unclear D gene. The CDR3 consists of 14 residues. Germline-derived CDR1 and CDR2 are SQVTM and ANQGSEA. The V end was cut by 6 bases, the J end by 4 bases, with 18 bases between. The CDR3 DNA sequence: TGCAGCGTCGTAGACGCTGAGGGCGGCTATGGCTACACCTTC. It yields the protein CSVVDAEGGYGYTF.

The chain is built from TRBV15 and TRBJ2-7, with D unresolved. Between the trimmed V and J ends, which lost 1 base and 4 bases, there was a span of 8 bases. The CDR3 totals 13 residues. Per the germline V gene, CDR1 is LNHNV and CDR2 is YYDKDF (reference sequence). The CDR3 reads CATSRGSGYEQYF. CDR3 coding DNA: TGTGCCACCAGCAGAGGGAGTGGGTACGAGCAGTACTTC.

The rearrangement joins TRBV7-3 to TRBJ2-5; D not certain. This CDR3 is 13 amino acids long. V lost 4 bases and J 1 base, leaving 7 bases between the germline ends. Looked up from germline, CDR1 is SGHTA and CDR2 is FQGTGA. The CDR3 region has the DNA TGTGCCAGCAGCTATTCACGCCAAGAGACCCAGTACTTC. Its translation is CASSYSRQETQYF.

The rearrangement links TRBV11-3 to TRBJ2-3; 7 nucleotides line up with TRBD2. In germline, CDR1 is SGHNT, CDR2 YENEEA. CDR3 length: 13 residues. V lost 3 bases and J lost 10; bases outside the gene matches: 7. The CDR3 DNA follows: TGTGCCAGCAGCTTCGGACTAGTGGGGTCGCAGTATTTT. Amino acids: CASSFGLVGSQYF. The full variable domain, with the rest looked up from reference TRBV11-3 and TRBJ2-3, is EAGVVQSPRYKIIEKKQPVAFWCNPISGHNTLYWYLQNLGQGPELLIRYENEEAVDDSQLPKDRFSAERLKGVDSTLKIQPAELGDSAVYLCASSFGLVGSQYFGPGTRLTVL.

The CDR3 DNA is TGCGCCAGCAGCCAAGAATACGGAACCGGCCTCTCCTACGAGCAGTACTTC. Encoded protein: CASSQEYGTGLSYEQYF. This chain uses TRBV4-3 with TRBJ2-7; no firm D call. The ends were cut back, 0 bases at V and 0 bases at J, with 15 bases in the middle. The CDR3 length is 17 residues. The germline CDR1 and CDR2 sequences are LGHNA and YSLEER.

The chain has TRBV7-3 and TRBJ1-2; no reliable D call. Germline-derived CDR1 and CDR2 are SGHTA and FQGTGA. Trimming took off 2 bases at V and 2 bases at J, with 9 bases between the two ends. CDR3 length equals 14 residues. The CDR3: CASSLAEENYGYTF. For the CDR3, the DNA is TGTGCCAGCAGCTTAGCGGAGGAGAACTATGGCTACACCTTC.

V usage is TRBV7-6 and J usage is TRBJ2-7, with D possibly called TRBD1 or TRBD2 (6 bases each). V was clipped by 0 bases and J by 5 bases, with 14 bases between them. The germline CDR1 and CDR2 sequences are SGHVS and FNYEAQ. The CDR3 covers 15 residues. The CDR3 loop is CASSLAGGAFHEQYF. The CDR3 DNA sequence: TGTGCCAGCAGCTTAGCGGGGGGCGCGTTCCACGAGCAGTACTTC. Full variable domain (outside the CDR3, taken from reference TRBV7-6 and TRBJ2-7): GAGVSQSPRYKVTKRGQDVALRCDPISGHVSLYWYRQALGQGPEFLTYFNYEAQQDKSGLPNDRFSAERPEGSISTLTIQRTEQRDSAMYRCASSLAGGAFHEQYFGPGTRLTVT.

The rearrangement joins TRBV6-1 to TRBJ2-7; D is possibly TRBD2 (6 bases). Germline values: CDR1 MNHNS, CDR2 SASEGT. CDR3 length equals 13 residues. Trimming removed 6 bases at V and 5 bases at J, with 14 bases between. The CDR3 DNA reads TGTGCCAGCAGCCGGGGGTATCGTAACGAGCAGTACTTC. Amino acids: CASSRGYRNEQYF.

This clone was seen more than once but under ten times. The J gene is TRBJ2-1, the V gene TRBV19, with 7 bases fitting TRBD1. Germline V lookup: CDR1 LNHDA, CDR2 SQIVND (reference sequence). CDR3 length: 13 amino acids. Trimming cost V 5 bases and J 4 bases; bases outside gene matches: 2. The CDR3 bases are TGTGCCAGTAGTCCGGGACAGTACAATGAGCAGTTCTTC. Its translation is CASSPGQYNEQFF.

The chain employs TRBV4-2 and TRBJ2-3, with D tentatively TRBD1 (5 bases). Germline V gene lookup returns CDR1 LGHNA and CDR2 YNFKEQ. The CDR3 length is 14 residues. V lost 2 bases and J 6 bases, leaving 12 bases between the germline ends. The CDR3 sequence: CASSQPDRSDTQYF. The CDR3 DNA sequence: TGTGCCAGCAGCCAACCTGACAGATCCGATACGCAGTATTTT.

This clone came up a few times. The chain combines TRBV28 with TRBJ2-7; D gene unclear. Per the germline V gene, CDR1 is MDHEN and CDR2 is SYDVKM. V lost 3 bases, J lost 2 bases, and 8 bases lay in between. There are 13 residues in the CDR3. The CDR3 nucleotides are TGTGCCAGCAGTTTGCAGCCCACCTACGAGCAGTACTTC. Translating it yields CASSLQPTYEQYF.

The V call is TRBV6-5, the J call TRBJ2-2; 8 bases map to TRBD1. This CDR3 spans 16 amino acids. V was clipped by 1 base and J by 4 bases; unmatched bases: 5. CDR1 and CDR2 from the germline V gene are MNHEY and SVGAGI. The CDR3 DNA follows: TGTGCCAGCAGTTACTGGACAGGGCTGGGCACCGGGGAGCTGTTTTTT. Encoded protein: CASSYWTGLGTGELFF.

The chain recombines TRBV7-3 with TRBJ2-7; a possible D gene is TRBD2 (5 bases). This CDR3 comprises 17 residues. Germline V lookup: CDR1 SGHTA, CDR2 FQGTGA. V dropped 2 bases and J dropped 1 base, with 18 bases sitting between them. DNA of the CDR3: TGTGCCAGCAGCTTAGTGGGAGACATCCACCCTTCCTACGAGCAGTACTTC. This gives the protein CASSLVGDIHPSYEQYF.

DNA for the CDR3: TGTGCCAGCCGGGGGGGGCCTCTAAGCACTGAAGCTTTCTTT. This codes for CASRGGPLSTEAFF. The chain joins TRBV6-5 to TRBJ1-1; the D gene is possibly TRBD1 (6 bases). The germline gives CDR1 MNHEY, CDR2 SVGAGI. Trimming removed 8 bases from V and 4 bases from J, with 17 bases in between. The CDR3 length is 14 residues.

V gene TRBV5-1 combines with J gene TRBJ2-1; 8 bases map to TRBD2. Trimming at V came to 0 bases and at J to 9 bases, leaving 8 bases not matched to a gene. Germline loops: CDR1 SGHRS, CDR2 YFSETQ. The CDR3 has 15 amino acids. The CDR3 nucleotides read TGCGCCAGCAGCTTGGTTGCGGGGGGTGTAGCTGAGCAGTTCTTC. Residues: CASSLVAGGVAEQFF.

The chain is built from TRBV11-2 and TRBJ1-2, with D possibly TRBD1 on 5 matching bases. Germline V gene sequence: CDR1 SGHAT, CDR2 FQNNGV. The CDR3 is made up of 14 amino acids. Trimming took 6 bases from V and 1 from J, leaving 12 bases between them. The CDR3 here is CASRKGPDNYGYTF. CDR3 coding DNA: TGTGCCAGCAGGAAGGGACCGGATAACTATGGCTACACCTTC.

V is TRBV10-2 and J is TRBJ2-7, with 7 bases identical to TRBD1. This CDR3 contains 13 residues. After removal of 10 bases from V and 2 bases from J, the junction contained 8 bases not matched to a gene. Germline CDR1 is WSHSY and CDR2 is SAAADI. This chain's CDR3 is CATKTDRAYEQYF. DNA of the CDR3: TGCGCCACCAAGACTGACAGGGCCTACGAGCAGTACTTC.

The rearrangement uses TRBV19 and TRBJ1-2; D gene ambiguous. Germline CDR1 LNHDA, CDR2 SQIVND (reference sequence). The CDR3 length is 14 residues. Trimming removed 1 base from V and 8 bases from J, with 14 bases in between. The CDR3 DNA sequence: TGTGCCAGTAGTATAGTAGTCGGGGTTGGCGGCTACACCTTC. Protein: CASSIVVGVGGYTF.

The CDR3 sequence is CASTRPRGTQYF. The DNA for the CDR3 is TGTGCCAGCACTCGTCCAAGGGGGACCCAGTACTTC. The V gene is TRBV2, the J gene TRBJ2-5, with D tentatively TRBD1 (5 bases). The CDR3 consists of 12 residues. Trimming removed 7 bases from V and 7 bases from J, with 13 bases in between. Germline lookup yields CDR1 SNHLY and CDR2 FYNNEI.